The 4 T cell receptor beta chains given below trace back to one sample, sequenced in a study of shared clonotypes between healthy human individuals. Clones were read by immunoSEQ multiplex PCR, and TCRdb kept only the in-frame ones, dropping some. The sample consists of around 2,000,000 clones, about 93% of them appearing once. As defined, naive CD8 cells were CD45RO-negative and positively selected for CCR7, with terminally differentiated effector memory CD45RA+ cells excluded. Sequenced material: naive CD8+ T cells from PBMCs. Receptors originate from a man aged 18 to 30 in good health. Some clones in this sample may be carry-over from other donors' samples.

The chain joins TRBV6-5 to TRBJ2-7, with D possibly being TRBD2 (6 bases). The CDR3 spans 15 residues. Germline V gene sequence: CDR1 MNHEY, CDR2 SVGAGI. Trimming stripped 6 bases from V and 3 bases from J, with 18 bases between. CDR3: CASRSGGNEDYEQYF. Written as DNA, the CDR3 is TGTGCCAGCAGAAGTGGGGGGAATGAGGACTACGAGCAGTACTTC.

This clone was seen once. The sample holds other DNA sequences that translate to the same CDR3. The gene calls are TRBV9 and TRBJ2-1, with D unclear. The V and J ends lost 0 bases and 9 bases respectively, with 4 bases between them. There are 11 residues in the CDR3. CDR1 SGDLS and CDR2 YYNGEE come from the germline V gene. The CDR3 nucleotides read TGTGCCAGCAGCGTAGGCGGTGAGCAGTTCTTC. It is translated as CASSVGGEQFF.

The rearrangement links TRBV4-1 to TRBJ1-1; no definite D call. V shed 3 bases and J shed 4 bases, with 9 bases lying between them. Germline-derived CDR1 and CDR2 are MGHRA and YSYEKL. The CDR3 is 13 amino acids. CDR3 DNA sequence: TGCGCCAGCAGCCAGCGCCAGGTCACTGAAGCTTTCTTT. Residues: CASSQRQVTEAFF.

CDR3 nucleotides: TGTGCCAGCAGCTTAGAGACAGTAGACCTGATAGGGGATACGCAGTATTTT. This sequence encodes CASSLETVDLIGDTQYF. The rearrangement uses TRBV7-9 and TRBJ2-3; a weak D match, TRBD1 (5 bases). The germline V gene has CDR1 SEHNR and CDR2 FQNEAQ (reference sequence). The V gene lost 1 base and the J gene lost 6 bases, with 20 bases spanning the gap. The CDR3 consists of 17 residues. The full variable domain, with the rest looked up from reference TRBV7-9 and TRBJ2-3, is DTGVSQNPRHKITKRGQNVTFRCDPISEHNRLYWYRQTLGQGPEFLTYFQNEAQLEKSRLLSDRFSAERPKGSFSTLEIQRTEQGDSAMYLCASSLETVDLIGDTQYFGPGTRLTVL.